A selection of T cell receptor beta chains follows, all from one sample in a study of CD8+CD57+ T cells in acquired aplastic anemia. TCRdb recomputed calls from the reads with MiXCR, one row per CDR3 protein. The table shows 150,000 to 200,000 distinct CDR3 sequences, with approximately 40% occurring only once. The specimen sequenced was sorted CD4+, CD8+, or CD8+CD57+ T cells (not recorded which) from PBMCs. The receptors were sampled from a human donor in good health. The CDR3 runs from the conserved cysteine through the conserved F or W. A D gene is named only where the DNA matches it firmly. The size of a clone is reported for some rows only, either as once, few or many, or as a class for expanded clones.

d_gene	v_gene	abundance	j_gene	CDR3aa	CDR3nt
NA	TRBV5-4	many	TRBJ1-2	CASSYDRNYGYTF	TGTGCCAGCAGCTACGACAGGAACTATGGCTACACCTTC
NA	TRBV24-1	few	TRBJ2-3	CATSDWGADTQYF	TGTGCCACCAGTGATTGGGGGGCAGATACGCAGTATTTT
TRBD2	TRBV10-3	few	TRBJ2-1	CATGVSGNQYNEQFF	TGTGCCACCGGTGTTAGCGGGAATCAGTACAATGAGCAGTTCTTC
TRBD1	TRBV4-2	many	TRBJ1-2	CASTQLGDRVPRGYTF	TGTGCCAGCACCCAATTGGGGGACAGGGTCCCTAGAGGCTACACCTTC
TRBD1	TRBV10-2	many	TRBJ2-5	CASSRYGQGQETQYF	TGCGCCAGCAGTCGATATGGACAGGGTCAAGAGACCCAGTACTTC
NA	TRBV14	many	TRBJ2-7	CASSPSWAPAYEQYF	TGTGCCAGCAGTCCCAGTTGGGCCCCAGCCTACGAGCAGTACTTC
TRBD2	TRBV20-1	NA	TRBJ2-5	CSARDISGSGKTQYF	TGCAGTGCTAGAGATATAAGCGGGAGTGGGAAGACCCAGTACTTC
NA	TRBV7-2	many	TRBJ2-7	CASSLFGRYEQYF	TGTGCCAGCAGCTTATTCGGGCGGTACGAGCAGTACTTC
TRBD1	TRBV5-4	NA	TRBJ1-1	CASSLGTGNMNTEAFF	TGTGCCAGCAGCTTAGGGACAGGGAACATGAACACTGAAGCTTTCTTT
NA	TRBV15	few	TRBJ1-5	CATSGDRQQPQHF	TGTGCCACCAGTGGGGACCGCCAACAGCCCCAGCATTTT
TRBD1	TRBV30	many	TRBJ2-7	CAWDRDRGSYEQYF	TGTGCCTGGGACCGGGACAGAGGTTCCTACGAGCAGTACTTC
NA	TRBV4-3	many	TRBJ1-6	CASSLLLVGTYYNSPLHF	TGCGCCAGCAGCCTCCTATTGGTGGGGACATACTATAATTCACCCCTCCACTTT
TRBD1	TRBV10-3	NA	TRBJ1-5	CAISESRFQDRDSNQPQHF	TGTGCCATCAGTGAGTCCCGCTTCCAGGACAGGGATAGCAATCAGCCCCAGCATTTT
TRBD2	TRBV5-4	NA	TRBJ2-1	CASSWGLAGVSNEQFF	TGTGCCAGCAGCTGGGGGCTAGCGGGAGTTTCAAATGAGCAGTTCTTC
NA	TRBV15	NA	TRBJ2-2	CATSRLLGGELFF	TGTGCCACCAGCAGATTATTAGGCGGGGAGCTGTTTTTT
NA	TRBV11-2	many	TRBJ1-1	CASSFHTGYTEAFF	TGTGCCAGCAGCTTCCACACAGGATACACTGAAGCTTTCTTT
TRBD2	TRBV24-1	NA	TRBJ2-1	CATSERTSDYNEQFF	TGTGCCACCAGTGAACGGACTAGCGACTACAATGAGCAGTTCTTC
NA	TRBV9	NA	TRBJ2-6	CASSDGSGANVLTF	TGTGCCAGCAGCGATGGATCTGGGGCCAACGTCCTGACTTTC
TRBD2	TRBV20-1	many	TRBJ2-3	CSAPTTGGPDTQYF	TGCAGTGCGCCTACAACGGGGGGGCCAGATACGCAGTATTTT
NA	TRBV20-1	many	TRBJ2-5	CSARDRGMETQYF	TGCAGTGCTAGAGACCGCGGGATGGAGACCCAGTACTTC
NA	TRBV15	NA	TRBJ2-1	CATSGPGIGNEQFF	TGTGCCACCAGCGGACCGGGAATAGGGAATGAGCAGTTCTTC
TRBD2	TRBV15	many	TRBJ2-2	CATSRVLAGNTGELFF	TGTGCCACCAGCAGAGTGCTAGCGGGAAACACCGGGGAGCTGTTTTTT
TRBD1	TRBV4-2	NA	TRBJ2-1	CASRTRQGAYNEQFF	TGTGCCAGCAGGACCAGACAGGGGGCCTACAATGAGCAGTTCTTC
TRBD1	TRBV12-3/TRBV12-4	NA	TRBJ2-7	CASSRDRGPSYEQYF	TGTGCCAGCAGCCGCGACAGGGGGCCCTCCTACGAGCAGTACTTC
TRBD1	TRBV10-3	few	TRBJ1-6	CAISGTGTDNSPLHF	TGTGCCATCAGTGGGACCGGGACAGACAATTCACCCCTCCACTTT
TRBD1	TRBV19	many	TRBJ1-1	CASIRDRVNTEAFF	TGTGCCAGTATAAGGGACAGGGTGAACACTGAAGCTTTCTTT
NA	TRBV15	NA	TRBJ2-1	CATSRDRTGGQFF	TGTGCCACCAGCAGAGATCGGACCGGGGGGCAGTTCTTC
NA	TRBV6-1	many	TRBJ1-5	CASSEPGRPQHF	TGTGCCAGCAGTGAACCCGGCCGGCCCCAGCATTTT
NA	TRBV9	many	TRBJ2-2	CASSVAGDLDTGELFF	TGTGCCAGCAGCGTAGCCGGGGACCTTGACACCGGGGAGCTGTTTTTT
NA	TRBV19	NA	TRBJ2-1	CASSQGDRRSNEQFF	TGTGCCAGTAGCCAGGGAGACAGACGCAGCAATGAGCAGTTCTTC
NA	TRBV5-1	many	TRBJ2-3	CASSLADPGADTQYF	TGCGCCAGCAGCTTGGCCGACCCGGGAGCAGATACGCAGTATTTT
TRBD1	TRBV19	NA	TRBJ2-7	CASSIWTGTSYEQYF	TGTGCCAGTAGTATATGGACAGGTACGTCCTACGAGCAGTACTTC
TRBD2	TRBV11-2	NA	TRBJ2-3	CASSLYGGITDTQYF	TGTGCCAGCAGCTTATACGGGGGGATCACAGATACGCAGTATTTT
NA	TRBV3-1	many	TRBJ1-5	CASSQERVAQPQHF	TGTGCCAGCAGCCAAGAGCGGGTGGCTCAGCCCCAGCATTTT
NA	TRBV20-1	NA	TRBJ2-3	CSATAGAGSTDTQYF	TGCAGTGCAACTGCGGGGGCGGGTAGCACAGATACGCAGTATTTT
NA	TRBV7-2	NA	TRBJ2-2	CASSSSLAGELFF	TGTGCCAGCAGCTCTTCGTTAGCGGGGGAGCTGTTTTTT
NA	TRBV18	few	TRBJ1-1	CASSPQGVTNTEAFF	TGTGCCAGCTCACCACAGGGCGTCACGAACACTGAAGCTTTCTTT
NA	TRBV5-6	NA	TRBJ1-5	CASSFGEGQPQHF	TGTGCCAGCAGCTTCGGGGAAGGTCAGCCCCAGCATTTT
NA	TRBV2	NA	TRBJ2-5	CAGSSGKAETQYF	TGTGCCGGCAGTAGCGGCAAAGCGGAGACCCAGTACTTC
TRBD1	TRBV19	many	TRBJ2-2	CASTPTGWNGELFF	TGTGCCAGTACCCCGACAGGGTGGAACGGGGAGCTGTTTTTT
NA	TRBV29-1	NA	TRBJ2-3	CSATAAATDTQYF	TGCAGCGCCACGGCGGCGGCCACAGATACGCAGTATTTT
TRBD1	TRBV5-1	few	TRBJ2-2	CASAGQGPVGELFF	TGCGCCAGCGCAGGACAGGGGCCGGTTGGGGAGCTGTTTTTT